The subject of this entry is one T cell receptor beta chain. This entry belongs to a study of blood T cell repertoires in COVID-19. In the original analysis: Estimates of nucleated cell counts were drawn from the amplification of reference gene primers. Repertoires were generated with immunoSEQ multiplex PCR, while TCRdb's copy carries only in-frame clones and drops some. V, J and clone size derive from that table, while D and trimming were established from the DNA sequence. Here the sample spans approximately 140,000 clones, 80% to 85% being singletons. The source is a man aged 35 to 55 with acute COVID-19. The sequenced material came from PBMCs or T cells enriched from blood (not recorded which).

This CDR3 is CASSLSAGELDGELFF. CDR3 sequence (DNA): TGTGCCAGCAGTTTGTCGGCGGGAGAGTTGGACGGGGAGCTGTTTTTT. V usage is TRBV27 and J usage is TRBJ2-2; TRBD2 aligns across 7 bases. CDR1 is MNHEY and CDR2 is SMNVEV in the germline V gene (reference sequence). The junction had 11 bases not matched to a gene; V was cut back by 3 bases and J by 7 bases. The CDR3 covers 16 residues.